The sequence of this T cell receptor beta chain was determined in a study of naive and memory T cell subsets. This clonotype appeared many times. Its antigen is not known. The CDR3 length is 13 residues. Trimming took 3 bases from V and 3 from J, leaving 9 bases between them. Germline CDR1 MDHEN, CDR2 SYDVKM. The beta constant-region primer was an equimolar mix of two oligonucleotides covering TRBC1 and TRBC2. Nested alpha and beta constant-region primers with the SP2 primer drove four PCR rounds on ligated cDNA. TCRdb used MiXCR to reprocess the UMI-ligation and nested PCR reads, holding one entry per CDR3 protein. The sample includes approximately 150,000 distinct CDR3 sequences, 15% to 25% of them seen just once. Study-level results: A few larger clonotypes appeared in naive repertoires, especially CD8, possibly memory cells re-expressing CD45RA.

The sample consisted of naive CD8+ T cells from blood. This clonotype originated in a human donor in good health. The rearrangement joins TRBV28 to TRBJ2-7; no reliable D call. For the CDR3, the DNA is TGTGCCAGCAGTTTCCGCCAATTCTACGAGCAGTACTTC. Protein sequence: CASSFRQFYEQYF.